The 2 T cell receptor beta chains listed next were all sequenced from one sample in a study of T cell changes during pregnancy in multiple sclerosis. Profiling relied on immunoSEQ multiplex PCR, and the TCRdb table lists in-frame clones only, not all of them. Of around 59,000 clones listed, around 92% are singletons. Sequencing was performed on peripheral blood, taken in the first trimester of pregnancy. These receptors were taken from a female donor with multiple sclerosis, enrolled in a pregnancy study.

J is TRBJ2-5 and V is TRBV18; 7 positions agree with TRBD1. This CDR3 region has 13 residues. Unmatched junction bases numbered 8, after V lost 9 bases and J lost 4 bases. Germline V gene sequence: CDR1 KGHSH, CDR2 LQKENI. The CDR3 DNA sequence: TGTGCCAGTTCTGACAGGGACGGAGAGACCCAGTACTTC. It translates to CASSDRDGETQYF.

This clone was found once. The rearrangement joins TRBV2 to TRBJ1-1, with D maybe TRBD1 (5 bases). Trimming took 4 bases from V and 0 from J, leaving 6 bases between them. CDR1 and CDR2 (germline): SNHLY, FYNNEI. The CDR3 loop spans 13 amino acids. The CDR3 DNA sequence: TGTGCCAGCAGTGGACAGCTGAACACTGAAGCTTTCTTT. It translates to CASSGQLNTEAFF. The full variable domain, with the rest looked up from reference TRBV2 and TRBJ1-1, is EPEVTQTPSHQVTQMGQEVILRCVPISNHLYFYWYRQILGQKVEFLVSFYNNEISEKSEIFDDQFSVERPDGSNFTLKIRSTKLEDSAMYFCASSGQLNTEAFFGQGTRLTVV.